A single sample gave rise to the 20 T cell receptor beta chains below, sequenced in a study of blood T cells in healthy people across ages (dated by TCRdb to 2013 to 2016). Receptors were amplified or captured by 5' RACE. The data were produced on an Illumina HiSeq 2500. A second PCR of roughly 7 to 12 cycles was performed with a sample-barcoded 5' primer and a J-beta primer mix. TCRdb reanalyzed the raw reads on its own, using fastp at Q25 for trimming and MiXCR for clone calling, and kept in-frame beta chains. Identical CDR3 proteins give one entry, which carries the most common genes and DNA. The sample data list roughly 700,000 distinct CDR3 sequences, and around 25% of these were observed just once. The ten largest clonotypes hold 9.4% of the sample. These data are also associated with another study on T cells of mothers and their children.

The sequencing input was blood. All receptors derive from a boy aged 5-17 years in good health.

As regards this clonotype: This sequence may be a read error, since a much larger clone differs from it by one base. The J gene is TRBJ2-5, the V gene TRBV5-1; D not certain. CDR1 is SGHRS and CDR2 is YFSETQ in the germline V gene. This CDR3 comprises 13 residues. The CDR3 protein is CASSFGLQETQCF. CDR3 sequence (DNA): TGCGCCAGCAGCTTCGGGTTACAAGAGACCCAGTGCTTC. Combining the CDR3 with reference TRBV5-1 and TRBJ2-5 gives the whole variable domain KAGVTQTPRYLIKTRGQQVTLSCSPISGHRSVSWYQQTPGQGLQFLFEYFSETQRNKGNFPGRFSGRQFSNSRSEMNVSTLELGDSALYLCASSFGLQETQCFGPGTRLLVL.

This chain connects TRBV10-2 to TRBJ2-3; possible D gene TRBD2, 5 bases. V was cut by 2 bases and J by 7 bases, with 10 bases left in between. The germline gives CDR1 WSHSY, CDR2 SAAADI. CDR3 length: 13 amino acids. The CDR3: CASSEREGYTQYF. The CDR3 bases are TGCGCCAGCAGTGAGCGGGAAGGGTATACGCAGTATTTT.

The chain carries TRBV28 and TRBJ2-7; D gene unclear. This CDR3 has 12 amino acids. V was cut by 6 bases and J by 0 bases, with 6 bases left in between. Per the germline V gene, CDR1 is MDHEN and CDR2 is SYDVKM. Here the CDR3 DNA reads TGTGCCAGCAGACAGACCTCCTACGAGCAGTACTTC. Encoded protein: CASRQTSYEQYF.

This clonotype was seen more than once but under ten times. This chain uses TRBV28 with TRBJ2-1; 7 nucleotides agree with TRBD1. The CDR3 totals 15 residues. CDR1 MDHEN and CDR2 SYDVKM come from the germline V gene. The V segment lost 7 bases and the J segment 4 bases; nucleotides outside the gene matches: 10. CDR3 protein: CASTHTGTDYNEQFF. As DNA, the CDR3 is TGTGCCAGCACACACACCGGGACAGATTACAATGAGCAGTTCTTC.

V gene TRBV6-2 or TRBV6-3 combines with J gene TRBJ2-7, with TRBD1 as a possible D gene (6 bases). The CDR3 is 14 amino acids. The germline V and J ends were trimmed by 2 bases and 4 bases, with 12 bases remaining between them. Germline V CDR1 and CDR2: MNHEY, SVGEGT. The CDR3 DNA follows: TGTGCCAGCAGTTACGAAGGGCAGGGGTACGAGCAGTACTTC. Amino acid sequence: CASSYEGQGYEQYF.

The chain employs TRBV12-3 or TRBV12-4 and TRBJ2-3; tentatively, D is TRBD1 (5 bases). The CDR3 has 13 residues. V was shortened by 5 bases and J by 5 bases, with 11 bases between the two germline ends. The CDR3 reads CASSKTDRDTQYF. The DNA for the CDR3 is TGTGCCAGCAGTAAAACTGACAGAGATACGCAGTATTTT.

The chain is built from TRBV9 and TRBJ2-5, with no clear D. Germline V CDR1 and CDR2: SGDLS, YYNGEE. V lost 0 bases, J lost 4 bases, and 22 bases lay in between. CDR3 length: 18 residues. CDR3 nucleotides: TGTGCCAGCAGCGTAGATTGGGTGGATCCAAGGAAGGGAGAGACCCAGTACTTC. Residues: CASSVDWVDPRKGETQYF.

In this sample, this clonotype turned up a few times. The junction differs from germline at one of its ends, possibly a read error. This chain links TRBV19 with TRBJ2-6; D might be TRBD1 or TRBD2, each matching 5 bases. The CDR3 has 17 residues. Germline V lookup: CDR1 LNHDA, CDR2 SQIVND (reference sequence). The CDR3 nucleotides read TGTGCCAGTAGTATACAGGGAGCAGAAACTGGAGCCAACGTCCTGACTTTC. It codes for CASSIQGAETGANVLTF.

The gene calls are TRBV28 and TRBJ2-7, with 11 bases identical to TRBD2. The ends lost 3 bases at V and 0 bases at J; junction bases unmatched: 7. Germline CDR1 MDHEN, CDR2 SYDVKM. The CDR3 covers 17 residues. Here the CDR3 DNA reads TGTGCCAGCAGTTTTGGCGGGACTAGCGGATCCTCCTACGAGCAGTACTTC. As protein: CASSFGGTSGSSYEQYF.

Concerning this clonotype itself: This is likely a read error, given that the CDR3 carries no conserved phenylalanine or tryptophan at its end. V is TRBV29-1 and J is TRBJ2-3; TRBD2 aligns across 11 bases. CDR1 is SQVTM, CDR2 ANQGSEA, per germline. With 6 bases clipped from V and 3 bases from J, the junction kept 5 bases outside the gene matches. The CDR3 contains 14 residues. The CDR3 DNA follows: TGCAGCGTGGAAACTAGCGGGAGAACAGATACGCAGTATCTT. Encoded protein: CSVETSGRTDTQYL.

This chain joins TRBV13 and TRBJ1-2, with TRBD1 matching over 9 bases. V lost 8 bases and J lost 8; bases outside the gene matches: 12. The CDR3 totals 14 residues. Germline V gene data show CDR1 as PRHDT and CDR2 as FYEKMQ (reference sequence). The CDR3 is CASATQGAVRGYTF. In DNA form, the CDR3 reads TGTGCCAGCGCCACACAGGGGGCCGTGAGGGGCTACACCTTC.

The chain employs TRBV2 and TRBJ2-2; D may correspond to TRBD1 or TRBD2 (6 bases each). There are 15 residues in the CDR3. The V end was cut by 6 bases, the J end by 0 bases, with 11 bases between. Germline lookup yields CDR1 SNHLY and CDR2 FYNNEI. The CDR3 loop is CASRWGASNTGELFF. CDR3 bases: TGTGCCAGCAGATGGGGGGCTTCGAACACCGGGGAGCTGTTTTTT.

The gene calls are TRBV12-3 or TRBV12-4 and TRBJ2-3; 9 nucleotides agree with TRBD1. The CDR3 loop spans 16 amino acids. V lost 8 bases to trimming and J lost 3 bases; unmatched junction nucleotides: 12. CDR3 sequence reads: CASSGTGWRGTDTQYF. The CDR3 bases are TGTGCCAGCTCCGGGACAGGGTGGAGAGGGACAGATACGCAGTATTTT.

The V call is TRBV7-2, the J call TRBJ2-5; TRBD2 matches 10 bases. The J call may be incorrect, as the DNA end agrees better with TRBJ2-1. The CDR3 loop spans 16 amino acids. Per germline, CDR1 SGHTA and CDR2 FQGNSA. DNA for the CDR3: TGTGCCAGCAGCACCGCGCCGACTAGCGGGTCTAATGAGCAGTTCTTC. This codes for CASSTAPTSGSNEQFF.

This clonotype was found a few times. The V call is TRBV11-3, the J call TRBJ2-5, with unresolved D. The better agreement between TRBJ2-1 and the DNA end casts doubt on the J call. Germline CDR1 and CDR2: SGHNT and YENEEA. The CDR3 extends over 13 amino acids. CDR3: CASSLDPRNEQFF. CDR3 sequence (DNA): TGTGCCAGCAGCTTAGATCCACGTAATGAGCAGTTCTTC.

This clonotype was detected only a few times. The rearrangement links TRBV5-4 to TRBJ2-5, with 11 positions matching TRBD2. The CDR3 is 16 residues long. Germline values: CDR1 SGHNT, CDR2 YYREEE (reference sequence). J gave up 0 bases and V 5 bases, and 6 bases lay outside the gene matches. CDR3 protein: CASRAGTSGDQETQYF. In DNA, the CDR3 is TGTGCCAGCAGGGCCGGGACTAGCGGAGACCAAGAGACCCAGTACTTC.

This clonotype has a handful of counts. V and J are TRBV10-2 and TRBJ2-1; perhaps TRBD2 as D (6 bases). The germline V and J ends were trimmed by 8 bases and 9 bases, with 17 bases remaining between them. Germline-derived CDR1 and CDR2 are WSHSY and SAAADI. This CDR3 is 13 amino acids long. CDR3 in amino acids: CASGSREWIEQFF. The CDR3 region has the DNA TGCGCCAGCGGGTCTCGGGAGTGGATTGAGCAGTTCTTC.

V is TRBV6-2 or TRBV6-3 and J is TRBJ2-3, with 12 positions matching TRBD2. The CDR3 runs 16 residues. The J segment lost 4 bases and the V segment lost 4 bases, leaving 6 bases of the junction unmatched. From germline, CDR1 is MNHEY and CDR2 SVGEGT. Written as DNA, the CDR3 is TGTGCCAGCAGTTCGCCGACTAGCGGGGGATCAGATACGCAGTATTTT. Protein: CASSSPTSGGSDTQYF.

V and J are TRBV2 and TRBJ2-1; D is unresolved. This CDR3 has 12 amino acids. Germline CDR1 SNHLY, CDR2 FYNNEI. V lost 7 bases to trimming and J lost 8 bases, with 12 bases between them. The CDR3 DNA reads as TGTGCCAGCATAGGCCCGCGCGATGAGCAGTTCTTC. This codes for CASIGPRDEQFF.

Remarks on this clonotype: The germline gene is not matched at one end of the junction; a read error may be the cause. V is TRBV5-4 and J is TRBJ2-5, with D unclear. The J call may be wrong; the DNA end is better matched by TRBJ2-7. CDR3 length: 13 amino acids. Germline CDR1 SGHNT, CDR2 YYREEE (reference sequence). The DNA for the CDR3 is TGTGCCAGCGGCTTGGTCAACGCCTACGAGCAGTACTTC. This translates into CASGLVNAYEQYF.